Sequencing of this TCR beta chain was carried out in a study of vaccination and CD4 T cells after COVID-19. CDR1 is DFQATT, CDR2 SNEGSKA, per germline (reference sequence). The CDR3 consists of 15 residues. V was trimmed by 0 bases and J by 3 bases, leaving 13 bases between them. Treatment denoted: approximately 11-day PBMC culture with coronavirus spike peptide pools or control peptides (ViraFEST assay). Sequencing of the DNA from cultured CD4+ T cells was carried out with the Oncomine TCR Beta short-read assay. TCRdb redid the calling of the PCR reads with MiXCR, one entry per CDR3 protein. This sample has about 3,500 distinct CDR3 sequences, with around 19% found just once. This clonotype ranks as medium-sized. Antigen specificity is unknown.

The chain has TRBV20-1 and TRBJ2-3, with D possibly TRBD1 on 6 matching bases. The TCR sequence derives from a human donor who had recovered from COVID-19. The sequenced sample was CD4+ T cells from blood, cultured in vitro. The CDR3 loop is CSARDRRGWTDTQYF. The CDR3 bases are TGCAGTGCTAGAGATCGAAGGGGGTGGACAGATACGCAGTATTTT.